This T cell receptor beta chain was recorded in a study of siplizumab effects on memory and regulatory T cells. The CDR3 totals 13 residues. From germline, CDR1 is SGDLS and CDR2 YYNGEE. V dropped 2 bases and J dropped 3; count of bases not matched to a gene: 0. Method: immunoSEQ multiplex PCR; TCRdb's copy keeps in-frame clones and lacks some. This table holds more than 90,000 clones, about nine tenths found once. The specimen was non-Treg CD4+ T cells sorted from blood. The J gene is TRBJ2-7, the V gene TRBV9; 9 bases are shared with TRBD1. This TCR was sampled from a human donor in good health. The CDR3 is CASSVTGGYEQYF. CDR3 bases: TGTGCCAGCAGCGTGACAGGGGGCTACGAGCAGTACTTC.